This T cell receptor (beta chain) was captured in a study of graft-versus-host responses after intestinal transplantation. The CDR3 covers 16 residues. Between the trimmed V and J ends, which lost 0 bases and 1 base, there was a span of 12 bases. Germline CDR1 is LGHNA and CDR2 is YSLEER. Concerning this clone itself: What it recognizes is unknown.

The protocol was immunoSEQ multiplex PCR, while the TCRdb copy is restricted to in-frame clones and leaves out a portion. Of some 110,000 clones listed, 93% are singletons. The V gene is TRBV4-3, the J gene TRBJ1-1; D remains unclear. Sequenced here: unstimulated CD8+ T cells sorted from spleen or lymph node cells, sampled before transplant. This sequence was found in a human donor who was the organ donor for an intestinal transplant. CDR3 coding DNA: TGCGCCAGCAGCCAAGATCAATATACAGAGAACACTGAAGCTTTCTTT. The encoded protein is CASSQDQYTENTEAFF.